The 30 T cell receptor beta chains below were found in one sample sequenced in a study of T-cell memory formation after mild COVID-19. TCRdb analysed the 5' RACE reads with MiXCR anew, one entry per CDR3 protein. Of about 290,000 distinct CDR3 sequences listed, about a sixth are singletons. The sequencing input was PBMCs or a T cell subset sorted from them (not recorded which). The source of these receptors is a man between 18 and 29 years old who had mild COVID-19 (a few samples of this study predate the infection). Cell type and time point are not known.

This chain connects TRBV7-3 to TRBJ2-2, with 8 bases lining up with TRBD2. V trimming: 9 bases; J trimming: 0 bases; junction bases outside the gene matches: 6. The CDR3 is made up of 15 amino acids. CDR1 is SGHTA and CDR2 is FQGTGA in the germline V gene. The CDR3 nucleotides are TGTGCCAGTCACCTCGGGGGGGCGAACACCGGGGAGCTGTTTTTT. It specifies CASHLGGANTGELFF.

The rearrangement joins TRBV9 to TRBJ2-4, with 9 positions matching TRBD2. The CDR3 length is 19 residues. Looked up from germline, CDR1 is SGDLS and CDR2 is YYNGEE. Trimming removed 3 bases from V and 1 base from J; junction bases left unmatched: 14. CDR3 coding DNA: TGTGCCAGCAGCGCCGAACCCGGAATAAGCGGGGGGGCCAAAAACATTCAGTACTTC. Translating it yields CASSAEPGISGGAKNIQYF. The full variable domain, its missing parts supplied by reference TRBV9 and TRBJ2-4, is DSGVTQTPKHLITATGQRVTLRCSPRSGDLSVYWYQQSLDQGLQFLIQYYNGEERAKGNILERFSAQQFPDLHSELNLSSLELGDSALYFCASSAEPGISGGAKNIQYFGAGTRLSVL.

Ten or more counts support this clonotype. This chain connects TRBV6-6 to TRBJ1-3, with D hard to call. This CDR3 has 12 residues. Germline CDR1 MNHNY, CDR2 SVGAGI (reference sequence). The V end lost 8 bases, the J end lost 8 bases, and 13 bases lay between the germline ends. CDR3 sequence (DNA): TGTGCCAGCGTCGCGGTTTCCGACACCATATATTTT. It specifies CASVAVSDTIYF.

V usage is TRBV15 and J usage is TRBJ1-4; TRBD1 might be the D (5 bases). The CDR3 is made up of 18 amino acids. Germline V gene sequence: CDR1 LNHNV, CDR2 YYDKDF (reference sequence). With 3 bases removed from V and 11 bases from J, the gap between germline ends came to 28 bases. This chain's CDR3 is CATSSTLTGALLGSKLFF. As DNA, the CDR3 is TGTGCCACCAGCAGTACCTTAACCGGGGCCCTCCTCGGATCTAAACTGTTTTTT.

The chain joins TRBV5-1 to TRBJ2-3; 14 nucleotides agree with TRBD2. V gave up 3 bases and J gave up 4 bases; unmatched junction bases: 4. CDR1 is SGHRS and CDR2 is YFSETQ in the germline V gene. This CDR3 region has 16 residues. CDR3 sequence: CASSSATSGGADTQYF. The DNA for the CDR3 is TGCGCCAGCAGCTCCGCGACTAGCGGGGGGGCAGATACGCAGTATTTT.

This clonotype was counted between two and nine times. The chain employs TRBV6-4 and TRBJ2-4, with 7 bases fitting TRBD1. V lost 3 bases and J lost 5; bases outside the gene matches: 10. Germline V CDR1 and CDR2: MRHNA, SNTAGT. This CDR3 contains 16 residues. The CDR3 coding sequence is TGTGCCAGCAGTGAGAAGATCCAGGGGGTCGAAAACATTCAGTACTTC. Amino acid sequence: CASSEKIQGVENIQYF.

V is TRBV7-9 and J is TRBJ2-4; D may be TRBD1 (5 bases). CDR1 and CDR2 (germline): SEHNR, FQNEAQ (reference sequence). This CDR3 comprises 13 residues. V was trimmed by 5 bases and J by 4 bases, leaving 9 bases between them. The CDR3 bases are TGTGCCAGCAGCCTGGGGCCTAAAAACATTCAGTACTTC. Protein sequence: CASSLGPKNIQYF.

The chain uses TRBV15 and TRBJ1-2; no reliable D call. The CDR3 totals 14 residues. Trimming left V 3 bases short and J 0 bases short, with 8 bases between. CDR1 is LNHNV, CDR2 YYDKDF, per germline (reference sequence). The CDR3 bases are TGTGCCACCAGCAGGACGGTTGCTAACTATGGCTACACCTTC. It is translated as CATSRTVANYGYTF.

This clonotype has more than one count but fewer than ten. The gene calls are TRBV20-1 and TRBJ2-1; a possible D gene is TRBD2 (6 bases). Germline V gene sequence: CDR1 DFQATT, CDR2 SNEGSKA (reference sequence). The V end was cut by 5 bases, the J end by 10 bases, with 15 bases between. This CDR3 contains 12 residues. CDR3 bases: TGCAGTGCTGGACTATCCCGTGTGGAGCAGTTCTTC. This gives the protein CSAGLSRVEQFF.

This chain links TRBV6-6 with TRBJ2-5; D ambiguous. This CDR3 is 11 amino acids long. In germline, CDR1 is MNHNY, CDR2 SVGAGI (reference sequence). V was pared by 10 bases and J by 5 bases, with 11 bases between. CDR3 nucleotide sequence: TGTGCCACTCACAACTTTGAGACCCAGTACTTC. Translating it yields CATHNFETQYF.

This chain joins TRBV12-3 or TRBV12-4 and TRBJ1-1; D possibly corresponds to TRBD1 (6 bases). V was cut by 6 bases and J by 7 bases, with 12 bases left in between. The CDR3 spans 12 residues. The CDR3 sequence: CASSERGFEAFF. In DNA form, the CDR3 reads TGTGCCAGCAGCGAAAGGGGGTTTGAAGCTTTCTTT.

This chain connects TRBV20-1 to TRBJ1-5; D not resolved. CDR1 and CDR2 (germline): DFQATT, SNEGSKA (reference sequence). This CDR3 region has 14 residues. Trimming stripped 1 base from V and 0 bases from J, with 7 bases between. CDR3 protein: CSARVFYSNQPQHF. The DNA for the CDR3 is TGCAGTGCTAGAGTTTTTTATAGCAATCAGCCCCAGCATTTT.

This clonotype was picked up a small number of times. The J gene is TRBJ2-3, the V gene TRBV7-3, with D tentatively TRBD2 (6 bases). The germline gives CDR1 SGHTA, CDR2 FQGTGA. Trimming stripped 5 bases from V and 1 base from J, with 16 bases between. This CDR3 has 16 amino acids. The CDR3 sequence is CASSAIAGGGTDTQYF. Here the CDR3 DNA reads TGTGCCAGCAGCGCCATTGCTGGCGGGGGCACAGATACGCAGTATTTT.

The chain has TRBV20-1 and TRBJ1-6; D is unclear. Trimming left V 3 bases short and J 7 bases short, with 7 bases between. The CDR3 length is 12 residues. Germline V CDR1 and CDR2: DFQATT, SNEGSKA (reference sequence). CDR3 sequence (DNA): TGCAGTGCTAGTTTTGGCAATTCACCCCTCCACTTT. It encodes CSASFGNSPLHF.

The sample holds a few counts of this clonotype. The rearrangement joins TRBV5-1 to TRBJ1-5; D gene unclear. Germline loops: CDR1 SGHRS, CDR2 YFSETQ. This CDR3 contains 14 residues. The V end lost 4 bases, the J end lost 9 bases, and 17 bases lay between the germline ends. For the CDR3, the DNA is TGCGCCAGCAGCCCGGACCCAGGACCGCTGCCCCAGCATTTT. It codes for CASSPDPGPLPQHF. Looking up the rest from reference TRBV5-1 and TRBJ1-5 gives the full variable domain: KAGVTQTPRYLIKTRGQQVTLSCSPISGHRSVSWYQQTPGQGLQFLFEYFSETQRNKGNFPGRFSGRQFSNSRSEMNVSTLELGDSALYLCASSPDPGPLPQHFGDGTRLSIL.

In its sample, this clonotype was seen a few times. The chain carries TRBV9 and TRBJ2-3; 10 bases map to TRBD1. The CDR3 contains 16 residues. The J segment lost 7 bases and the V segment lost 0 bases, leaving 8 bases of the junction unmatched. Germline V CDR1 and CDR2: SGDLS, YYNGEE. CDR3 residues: CASSVEVRQGANTQYF. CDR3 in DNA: TGTGCCAGCAGCGTAGAGGTCAGACAGGGGGCAAATACGCAGTATTTT.

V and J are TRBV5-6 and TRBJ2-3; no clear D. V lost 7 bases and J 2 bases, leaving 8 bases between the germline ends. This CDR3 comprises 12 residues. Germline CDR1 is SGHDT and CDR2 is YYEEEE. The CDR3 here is CASGRLTDTQYF. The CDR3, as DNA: TGTGCCAGCGGACGACTCACAGATACGCAGTATTTT.

The CDR3 sequence: CASSLDRTTDTQYF. CDR3 nucleotide sequence: TGTGCCAGCAGCTTAGATCGGACCACAGATACGCAGTATTTT. The chain links TRBV11-3 to TRBJ2-3; D not certain. In germline, CDR1 is SGHNT, CDR2 YENEEA. The CDR3 totals 14 residues. The germline V and J ends were trimmed by 0 bases and 2 bases, with 6 bases remaining between them.

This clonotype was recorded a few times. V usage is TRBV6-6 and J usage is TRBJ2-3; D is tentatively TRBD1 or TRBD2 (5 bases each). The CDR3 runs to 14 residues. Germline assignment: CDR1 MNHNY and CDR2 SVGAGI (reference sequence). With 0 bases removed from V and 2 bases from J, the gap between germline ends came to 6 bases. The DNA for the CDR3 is TGTGCCAGCAGTTACTCGGGGGACACAGATACGCAGTATTTT. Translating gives CASSYSGDTDTQYF.

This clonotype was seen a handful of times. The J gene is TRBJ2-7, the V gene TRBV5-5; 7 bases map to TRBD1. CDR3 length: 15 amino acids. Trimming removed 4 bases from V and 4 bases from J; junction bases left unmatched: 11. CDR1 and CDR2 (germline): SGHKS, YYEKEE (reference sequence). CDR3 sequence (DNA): TGTGCCAGCAGCCCGGCCGGGACAGCCCCTTACGAGCAGTACTTC. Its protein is CASSPAGTAPYEQYF.

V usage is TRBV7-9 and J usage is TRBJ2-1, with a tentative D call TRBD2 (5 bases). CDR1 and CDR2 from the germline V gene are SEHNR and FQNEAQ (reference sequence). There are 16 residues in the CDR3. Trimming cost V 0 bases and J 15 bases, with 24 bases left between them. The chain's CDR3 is CASSLAGLARPNDRFF. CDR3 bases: TGTGCCAGCAGCTTAGCCGGCCTAGCAAGGCCCAATGATAGGTTCTTC.

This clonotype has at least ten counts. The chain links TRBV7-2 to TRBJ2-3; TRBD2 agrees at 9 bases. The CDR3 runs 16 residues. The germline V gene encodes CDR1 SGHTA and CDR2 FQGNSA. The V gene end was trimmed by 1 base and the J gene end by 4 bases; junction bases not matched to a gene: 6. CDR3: CASSLDGGGAADTQYF. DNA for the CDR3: TGTGCCAGCAGCTTAGATGGCGGGGGGGCCGCAGATACGCAGTATTTT.

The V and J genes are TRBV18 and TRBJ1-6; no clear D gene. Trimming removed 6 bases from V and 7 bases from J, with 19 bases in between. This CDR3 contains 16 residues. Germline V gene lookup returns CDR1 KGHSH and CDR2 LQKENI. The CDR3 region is CASSPGVPHGNSPLHF. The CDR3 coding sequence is TGTGCCAGCTCTCCTGGTGTGCCCCACGGGAATTCACCCCTCCACTTT.

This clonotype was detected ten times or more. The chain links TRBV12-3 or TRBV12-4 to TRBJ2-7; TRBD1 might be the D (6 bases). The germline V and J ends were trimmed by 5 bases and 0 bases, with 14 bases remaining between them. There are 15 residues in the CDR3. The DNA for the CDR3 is TGTGCCAGCAGTGCTACAGGGCTCTCCTCCTACGAGCAGTACTTC. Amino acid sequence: CASSATGLSSYEQYF.

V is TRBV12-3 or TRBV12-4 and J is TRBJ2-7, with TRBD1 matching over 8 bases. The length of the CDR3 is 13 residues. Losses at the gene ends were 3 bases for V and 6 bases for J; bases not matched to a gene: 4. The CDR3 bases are TGTGCCAGCAGTTTGGACAGGGTATCCGAGCAGTACGTC. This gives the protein CASSLDRVSEQYV.

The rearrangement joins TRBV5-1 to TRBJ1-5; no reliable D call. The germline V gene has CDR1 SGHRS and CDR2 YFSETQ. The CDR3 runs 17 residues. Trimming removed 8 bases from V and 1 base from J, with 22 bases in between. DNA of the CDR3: TGCGCCAGTCCAAGTCGGTTCGGGTACGAGAGCAATCAGCCCCAGCATTTT. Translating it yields CASPSRFGYESNQPQHF.

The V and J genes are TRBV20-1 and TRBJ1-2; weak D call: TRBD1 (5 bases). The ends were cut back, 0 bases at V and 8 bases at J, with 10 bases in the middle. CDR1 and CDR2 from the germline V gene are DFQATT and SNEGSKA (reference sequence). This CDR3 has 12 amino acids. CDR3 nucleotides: TGCAGTGCTAGAGAAAAGGGGTTAGGCTACACCTTC. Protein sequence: CSAREKGLGYTF.

CDR3 region: CASSPGRPTQYF. In DNA form, the CDR3 reads TGTGCCAGCAGCCCGGGGAGGCCGACCCAGTACTTC. The chain combines TRBV28 with TRBJ2-5; possibly TRBD2 for D (6 bases). CDR3 size: 12 residues. V was cut by 6 bases and J by 7 bases, with 12 bases left in between. Germline values: CDR1 MDHEN, CDR2 SYDVKM.

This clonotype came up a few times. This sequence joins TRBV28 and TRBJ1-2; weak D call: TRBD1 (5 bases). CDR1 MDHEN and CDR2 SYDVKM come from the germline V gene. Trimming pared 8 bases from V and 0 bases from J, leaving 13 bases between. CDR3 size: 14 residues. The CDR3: CASSSWGTNYGYTF. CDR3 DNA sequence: TGTGCCAGCTCCTCGTGGGGGACTAACTATGGCTACACCTTC.

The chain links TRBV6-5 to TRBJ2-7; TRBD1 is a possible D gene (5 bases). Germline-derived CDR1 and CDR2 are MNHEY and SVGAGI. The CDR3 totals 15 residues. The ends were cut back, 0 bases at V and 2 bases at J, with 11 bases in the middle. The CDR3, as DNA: TGTGCCAGCAGTTACTCGGAAACAGGAGCCTACGAGCAGTACTTC. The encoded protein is CASSYSETGAYEQYF.